In this sample, the clone carrying this TCR beta chain turned up once. Some clones are missing from TCRdb's copy, which holds only in-frame ones; the method was immunoSEQ multiplex PCR. Altogether approximately 160,000 clones are present, roughly nine tenths being singletons, with the ten largest covering roughly 7.3%. The V gene's germline CDR1 is SEHNR and CDR2 FQNEAQ (reference sequence). This CDR3 is 14 amino acids long. V gave up 1 base and J gave up 6 bases, with 12 bases separating them. This sample was included in a study of blood T cell repertoires in COVID-19. Which cohort a participant joined came from the clinical history participants gave.

The sequenced sample was PBMCs or T cells enriched from blood (not recorded which). V and J are TRBV7-9 and TRBJ1-2; D is uncertain. The receptor's source is a woman in her forties or fifties who had recovered from COVID-19. CDR3 sequence reads: CASSLDWATDGYTF. CDR3 sequence (DNA): TGTGCCAGCAGCTTAGACTGGGCAACAGATGGCTACACCTTC. The full variable domain, completed using reference TRBV7-9 and TRBJ1-2, is DTGVSQNPRHKITKRGQNVTFRCDPISEHNRLYWYRQTLGQGPEFLTYFQNEAQLEKSRLLSDRFSAERPKGSFSTLEIQRTEQGDSAMYLCASSLDWATDGYTFGSGTRLTVV.